The 2 T cell receptor beta chains presented below share a single source sample, sequenced in a study of T cells in Graves' hyperthyroidism and ophthalmopathy. TCR beta CDR3 regions were amplified from RNA transcripts. When the TCR CDR3 underwent first-round RT-PCR, the HTBI primer set was used. Each CDR3 protein is one row after TCRdb ran MiXCR on the multiplex PCR reads. The sample shows 250,000 to 350,000 distinct CDR3 sequences, over 15% of them seen only once. Sequencing input: blood. These receptors were collected from a woman aged 60-70 years with Graves' ophthalmopathy.

For the CDR3, the DNA is TGTGCCAGCAGCCTTAGACAGGGTGACGGGAGGGAGCTGTTTTTT. This translates into CASSLRQGDGRELFF. The chain carries TRBV4-2 and TRBJ2-2, with 7 bases lining up with TRBD1. The CDR3 sequence is 15 residues long. The V and J ends lost 4 bases and 9 bases, in that order; junction bases with no gene match: 11. Germline V lookup: CDR1 LGHNA, CDR2 YNFKEQ.

This clonotype was counted a few times. The genes are TRBV29-1 and TRBJ2-1, with TRBD2 matching 13 bases. V dropped 1 base and J dropped 8; count of bases not matched to a gene: 5. Germline CDR1 reads SQVTM; CDR2 reads ANQGSEA. The CDR3 consists of 15 residues. CDR3 sequence (DNA): TGCAGCGTTGAAGGAGGACTAGCGGGAGATGATGAGCAGTTCTTC. Translated, it gives CSVEGGLAGDDEQFF.